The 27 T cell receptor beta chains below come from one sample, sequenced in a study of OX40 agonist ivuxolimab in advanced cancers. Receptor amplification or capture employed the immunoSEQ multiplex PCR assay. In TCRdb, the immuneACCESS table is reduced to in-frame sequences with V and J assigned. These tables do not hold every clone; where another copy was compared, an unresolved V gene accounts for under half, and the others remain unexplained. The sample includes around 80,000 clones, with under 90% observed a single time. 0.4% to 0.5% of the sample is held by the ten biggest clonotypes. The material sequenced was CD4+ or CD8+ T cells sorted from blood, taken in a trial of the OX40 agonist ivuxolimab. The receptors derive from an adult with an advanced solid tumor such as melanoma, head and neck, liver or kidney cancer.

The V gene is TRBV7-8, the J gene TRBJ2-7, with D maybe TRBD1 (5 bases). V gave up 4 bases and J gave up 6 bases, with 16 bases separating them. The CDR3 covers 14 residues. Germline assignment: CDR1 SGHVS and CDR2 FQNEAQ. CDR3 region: CASSSVRTGFEQYF. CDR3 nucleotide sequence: TGTGCCAGCAGCTCAGTTCGTACAGGTTTCGAGCAGTACTTC.

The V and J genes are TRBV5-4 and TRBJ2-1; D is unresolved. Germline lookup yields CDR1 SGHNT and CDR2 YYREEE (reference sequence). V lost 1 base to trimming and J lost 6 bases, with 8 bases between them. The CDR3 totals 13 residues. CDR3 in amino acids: CASSLPESNEQFF. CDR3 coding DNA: TGTGCCAGCAGCTTGCCAGAGAGCAATGAGCAGTTCTTC.

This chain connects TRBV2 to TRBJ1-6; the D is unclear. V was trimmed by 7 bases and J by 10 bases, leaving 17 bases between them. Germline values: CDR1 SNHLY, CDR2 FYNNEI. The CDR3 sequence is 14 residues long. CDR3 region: CASTLGRDLSPLHF. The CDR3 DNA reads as TGTGCCAGCACCTTAGGGAGGGATTTATCACCCCTCCACTTT.

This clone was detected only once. As DNA, the CDR3 is TGTGCCAGCAGAAGGACTAGCGGGGCCTACGAGCAGTACTTC. Translation: CASRRTSGAYEQYF. The chain recombines TRBV6-5 with TRBJ2-5, with 12 bases aligning to TRBD2. The DNA end is more similar to TRBJ2-7, so the J call may be wrong. The germline gives CDR1 MNHEY, CDR2 SVGAGI. This CDR3 contains 14 residues.

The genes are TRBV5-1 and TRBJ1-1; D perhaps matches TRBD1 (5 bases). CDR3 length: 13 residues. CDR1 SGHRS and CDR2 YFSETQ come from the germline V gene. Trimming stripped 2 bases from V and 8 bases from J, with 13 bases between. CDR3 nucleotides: TGCGCCAGCAGCTTTATGGTTTCAGGGGAAGCTTTCTTT. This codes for CASSFMVSGEAFF.

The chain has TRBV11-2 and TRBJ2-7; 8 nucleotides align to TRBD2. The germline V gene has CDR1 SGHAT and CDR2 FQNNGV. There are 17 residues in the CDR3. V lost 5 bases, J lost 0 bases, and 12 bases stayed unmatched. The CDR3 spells CASSPRAGATISYEQYF. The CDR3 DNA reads TGTGCCAGCAGCCCGCGAGCGGGGGCGACCATCTCCTACGAGCAGTACTTC.

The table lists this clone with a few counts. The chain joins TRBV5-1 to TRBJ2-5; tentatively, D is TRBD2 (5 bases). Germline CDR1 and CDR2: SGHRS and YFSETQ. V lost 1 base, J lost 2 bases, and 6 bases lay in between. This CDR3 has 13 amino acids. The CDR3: CASSLSGQETQYF. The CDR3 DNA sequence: TGCGCCAGCAGCTTGAGCGGACAAGAGACCCAGTACTTC.

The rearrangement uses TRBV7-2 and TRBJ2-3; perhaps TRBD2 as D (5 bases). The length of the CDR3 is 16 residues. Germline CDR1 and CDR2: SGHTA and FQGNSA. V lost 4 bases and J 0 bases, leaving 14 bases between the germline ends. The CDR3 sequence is CASSWERITSTDTQYF. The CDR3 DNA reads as TGTGCCAGCAGCTGGGAGCGTATTACTAGCACAGATACGCAGTATTTT.

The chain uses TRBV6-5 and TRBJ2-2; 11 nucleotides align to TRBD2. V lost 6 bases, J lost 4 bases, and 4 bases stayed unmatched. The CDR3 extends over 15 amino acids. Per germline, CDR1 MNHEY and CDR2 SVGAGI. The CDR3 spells CASRPLAGATGELFF. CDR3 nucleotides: TGTGCCAGCAGGCCACTAGCGGGGGCCACCGGGGAGCTGTTTTTT.

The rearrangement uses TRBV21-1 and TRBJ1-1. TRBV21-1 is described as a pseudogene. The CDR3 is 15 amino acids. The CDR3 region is CASSKEEGPNTEAFF. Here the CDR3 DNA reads TGTGCCAGCAGCAAAGAGGAGGGTCCGAACACTGAAGCTTTCTTT.

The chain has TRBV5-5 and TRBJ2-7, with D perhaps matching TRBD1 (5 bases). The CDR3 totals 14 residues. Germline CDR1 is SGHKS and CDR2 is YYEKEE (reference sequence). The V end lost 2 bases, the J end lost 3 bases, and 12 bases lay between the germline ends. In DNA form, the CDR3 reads TGTGCCAGCAGCTTTTCACAGGCCGGCTACGAGCAGTACGTC. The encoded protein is CASSFSQAGYEQYV.

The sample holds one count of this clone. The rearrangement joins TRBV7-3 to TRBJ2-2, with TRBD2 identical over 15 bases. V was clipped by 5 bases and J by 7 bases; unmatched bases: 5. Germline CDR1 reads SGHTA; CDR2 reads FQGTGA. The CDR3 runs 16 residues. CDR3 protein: CASSHGLAGGVGELFF. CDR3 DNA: TGTGCCAGCAGCCACGGACTAGCGGGAGGGGTCGGGGAGCTGTTTTTT.

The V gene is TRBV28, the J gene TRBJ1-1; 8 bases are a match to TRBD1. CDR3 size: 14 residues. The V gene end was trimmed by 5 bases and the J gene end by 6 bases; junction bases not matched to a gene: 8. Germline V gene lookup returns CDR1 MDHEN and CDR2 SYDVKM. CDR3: CASSLDRGGAEAFF. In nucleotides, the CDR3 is TGTGCCAGCAGTCTCGACAGGGGCGGCGCTGAAGCTTTCTTT.

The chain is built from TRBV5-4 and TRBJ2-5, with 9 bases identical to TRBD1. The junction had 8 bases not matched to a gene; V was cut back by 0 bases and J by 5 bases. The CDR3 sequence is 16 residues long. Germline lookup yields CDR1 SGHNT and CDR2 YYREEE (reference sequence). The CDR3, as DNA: TGTGCCAGCAGCTTGGTTCCGGGACAGGGAGGGGAGACCCAGTACTTC. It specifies CASSLVPGQGGETQYF. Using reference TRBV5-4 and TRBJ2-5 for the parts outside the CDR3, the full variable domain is ETGVTQSPTHLIKTRGQQVTLRCSSQSGHNTVSWYQQALGQGPQFIFQYYREEENGRGNFPPRFSGLQFPNYSSELNVNALELDDSALYLCASSLVPGQGGETQYFGPGTRLLVL.

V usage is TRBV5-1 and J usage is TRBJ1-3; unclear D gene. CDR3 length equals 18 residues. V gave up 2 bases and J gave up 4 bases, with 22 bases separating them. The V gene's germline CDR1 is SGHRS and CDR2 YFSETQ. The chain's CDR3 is CASSFKHSLQARGNTIYF. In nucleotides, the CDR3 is TGCGCCAGCAGCTTCAAGCACAGTCTTCAGGCCCGCGGAAACACCATATATTTT.

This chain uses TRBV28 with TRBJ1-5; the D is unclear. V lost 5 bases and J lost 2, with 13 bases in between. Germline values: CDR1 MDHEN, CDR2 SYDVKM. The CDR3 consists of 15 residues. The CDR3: CASSTPSGRNQPQHF. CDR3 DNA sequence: TGTGCCAGCAGTACCCCCTCAGGCCGCAATCAGCCCCAGCATTTT.

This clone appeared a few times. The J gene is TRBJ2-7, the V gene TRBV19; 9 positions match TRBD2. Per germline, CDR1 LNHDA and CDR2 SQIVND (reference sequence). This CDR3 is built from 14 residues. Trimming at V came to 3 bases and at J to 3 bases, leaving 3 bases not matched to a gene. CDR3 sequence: CASSIGGRVYEQYF. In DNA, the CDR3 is TGTGCCAGTAGTATTGGCGGGAGGGTCTACGAGCAGTACTTC.

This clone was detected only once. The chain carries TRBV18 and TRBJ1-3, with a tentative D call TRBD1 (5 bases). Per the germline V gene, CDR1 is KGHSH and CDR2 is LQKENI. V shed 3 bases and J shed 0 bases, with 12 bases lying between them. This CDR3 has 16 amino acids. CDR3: CASSPKDTSSGNTIYF. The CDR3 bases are TGTGCCAGCTCACCTAAGGACACGAGCTCTGGAAACACCATATATTTT.

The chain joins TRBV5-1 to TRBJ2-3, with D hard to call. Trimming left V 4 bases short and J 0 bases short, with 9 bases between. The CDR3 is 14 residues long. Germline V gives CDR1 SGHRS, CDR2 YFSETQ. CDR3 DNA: TGCGCCAGCAGCCGGATTAGCAGCACAGATACGCAGTATTTT. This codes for CASSRISSTDTQYF. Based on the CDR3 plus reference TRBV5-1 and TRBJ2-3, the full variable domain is KAGVTQTPRYLIKTRGQQVTLSCSPISGHRSVSWYQQTPGQGLQFLFEYFSETQRNKGNFPGRFSGRQFSNSRSEMNVSTLELGDSALYLCASSRISSTDTQYFGPGTRLTVL.

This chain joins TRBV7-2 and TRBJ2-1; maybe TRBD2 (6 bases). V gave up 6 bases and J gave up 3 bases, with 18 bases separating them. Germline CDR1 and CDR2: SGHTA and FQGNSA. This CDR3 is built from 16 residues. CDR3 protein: CASSETRQVGYNEQFF. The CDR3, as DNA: TGTGCCAGCAGTGAGACTAGGCAAGTTGGCTACAATGAGCAGTTCTTC.

CDR3 DNA: TGTGCCAGCAGTTACTCTGGGGACTATGGCTACACCTTC. It translates to CASSYSGDYGYTF. This chain links TRBV6-6 with TRBJ1-2; D gene uncertain. This CDR3 is 13 amino acids long. Germline V gene sequence: CDR1 MNHNY, CDR2 SVGAGI (reference sequence). The V and J ends lost 0 bases and 3 bases respectively, with 5 bases between them.

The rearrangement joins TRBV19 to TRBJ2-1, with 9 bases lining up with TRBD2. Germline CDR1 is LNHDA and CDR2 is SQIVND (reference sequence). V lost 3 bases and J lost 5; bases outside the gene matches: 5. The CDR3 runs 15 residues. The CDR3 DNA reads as TGTGCCAGTAGTATGGAGCGGGGGGCCCACAATGAGCAGTTCTTC. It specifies CASSMERGAHNEQFF.

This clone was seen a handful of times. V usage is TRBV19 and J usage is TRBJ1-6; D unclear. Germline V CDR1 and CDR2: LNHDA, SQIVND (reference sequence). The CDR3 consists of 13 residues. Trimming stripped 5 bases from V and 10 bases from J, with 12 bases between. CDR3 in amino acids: CASSQEPGSPLHF. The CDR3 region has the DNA TGTGCCAGTAGTCAGGAGCCTGGGTCACCCCTCCACTTT.

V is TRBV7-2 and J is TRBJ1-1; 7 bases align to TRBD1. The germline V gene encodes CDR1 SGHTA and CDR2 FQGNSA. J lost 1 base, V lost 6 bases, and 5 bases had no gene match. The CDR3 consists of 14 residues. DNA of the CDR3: TGTGCCAGCAGAATAAGGACAGGGAACACTGAAGCTTTCTTT. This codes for CASRIRTGNTEAFF. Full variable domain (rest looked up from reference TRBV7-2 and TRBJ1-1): GAGVSQSPSNKVTEKGKDVELRCDPISGHTALYWYRQSLGQGLEFLIYFQGNSAPDKSGLPSDRFSAERTGGSVSTLTIQRTQQEDSAVYLCASRIRTGNTEAFFGQGTRLTVV.

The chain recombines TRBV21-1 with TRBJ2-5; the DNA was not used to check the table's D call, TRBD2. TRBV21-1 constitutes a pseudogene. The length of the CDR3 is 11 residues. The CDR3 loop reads CATLSPETQYF. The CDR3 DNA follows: TGTGCCACCCTCTCCCCAGAGACCCAGTACTTC.

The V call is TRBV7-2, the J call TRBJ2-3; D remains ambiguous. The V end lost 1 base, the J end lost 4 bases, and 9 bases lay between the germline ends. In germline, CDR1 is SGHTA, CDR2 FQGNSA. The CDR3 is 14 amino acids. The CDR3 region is CASSLVGRADTQYF. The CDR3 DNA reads TGTGCCAGCAGCTTAGTGGGTCGCGCAGATACGCAGTATTTT.

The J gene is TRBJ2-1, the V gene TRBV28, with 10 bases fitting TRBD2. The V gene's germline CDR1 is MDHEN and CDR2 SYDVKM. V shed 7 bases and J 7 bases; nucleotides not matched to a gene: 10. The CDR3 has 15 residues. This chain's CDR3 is CASNLSGRAWNEQFF. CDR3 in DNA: TGTGCCAGCAACCTAAGCGGGAGGGCCTGGAATGAGCAGTTCTTC.